These T cell receptor beta chains were read from a single sample in a study of blood T cell repertoires in COVID-19. Sequenced by immunoSEQ multiplex PCR; TCRdb stores in-frame clones only, minus some. Counted here are roughly 180,000 clones, about 86% occurring once; the ten biggest clones make up roughly 8%. Material: peripheral blood. The receptors originated from a man aged 55 to 69 with acute or convalescent COVID-19. The CDR3 runs from the conserved cysteine through the conserved F or W.

v_gene	j_gene	CDR3aa
TRBV14	TRBJ2-7	CASSSGTVFYEQYF
TRBV6-5	TRBJ2-2	CASSYSMGATGELFF
TRBV5-1	TRBJ1-3	CASSLGRNSGNTIYF
TRBV5-1	TRBJ2-3	CASSRGNSGSRSRTDTQYF
TRBV2	TRBJ1-5	CASSAQGLSQPQHF
TRBV7-9	TRBJ1-5	CASSATGSTQPQHF
TRBV28	TRBJ2-7	CASGTGGRSYEQYF
TRBV7-3	TRBJ2-2	CASSFGGSTGELFF
TRBV27	TRBJ1-2	CASSFVTGDYGYTF
TRBV27	TRBJ2-7	CASSLGRETHYEQYF
TRBV5-1	TRBJ2-4	CASAGSGAKNIQYF
TRBV7-9	TRBJ2-7	CASSSPGLAGAFF